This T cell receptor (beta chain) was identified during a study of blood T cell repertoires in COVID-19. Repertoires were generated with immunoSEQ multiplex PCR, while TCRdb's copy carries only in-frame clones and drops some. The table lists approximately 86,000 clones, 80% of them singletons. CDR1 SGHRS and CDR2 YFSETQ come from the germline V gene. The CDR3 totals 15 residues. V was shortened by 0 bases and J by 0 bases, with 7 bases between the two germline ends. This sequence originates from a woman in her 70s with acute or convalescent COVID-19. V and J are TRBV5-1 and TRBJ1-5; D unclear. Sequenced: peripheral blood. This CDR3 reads CASSLDNHSNQPQHF. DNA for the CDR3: TGCGCCAGCAGCTTGGACAACCATAGCAATCAGCCCCAGCATTTT. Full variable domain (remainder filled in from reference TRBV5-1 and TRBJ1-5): KAGVTQTPRYLIKTRGQQVTLSCSPISGHRSVSWYQQTPGQGLQFLFEYFSETQRNKGNFPGRFSGRQFSNSRSEMNVSTLELGDSALYLCASSLDNHSNQPQHFGDGTRLSIL.